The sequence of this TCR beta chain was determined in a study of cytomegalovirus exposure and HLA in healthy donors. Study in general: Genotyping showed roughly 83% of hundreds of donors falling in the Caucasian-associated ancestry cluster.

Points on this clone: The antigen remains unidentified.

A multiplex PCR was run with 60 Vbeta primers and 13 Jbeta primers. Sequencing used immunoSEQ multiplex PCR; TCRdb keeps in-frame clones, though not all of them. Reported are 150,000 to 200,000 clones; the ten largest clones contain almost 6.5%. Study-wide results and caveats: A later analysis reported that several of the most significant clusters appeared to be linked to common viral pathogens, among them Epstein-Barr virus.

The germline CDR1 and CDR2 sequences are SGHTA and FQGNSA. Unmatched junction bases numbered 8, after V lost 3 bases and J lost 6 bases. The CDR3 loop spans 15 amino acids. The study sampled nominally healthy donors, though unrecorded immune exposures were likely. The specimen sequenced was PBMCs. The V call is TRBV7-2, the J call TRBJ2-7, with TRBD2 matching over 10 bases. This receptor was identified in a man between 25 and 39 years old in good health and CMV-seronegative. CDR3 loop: CASSFGLLAGVEQYF. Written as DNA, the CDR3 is TGTGCCAGCAGCTTCGGTCTCCTAGCGGGAGTCGAGCAGTACTTC.